Below, 27 T cell receptor beta chains from the same sample are listed, as sequenced in a study of response to subunit inactivated influenza vaccine. TCRdb used MiXCR to reprocess the RT-PCR reads, holding one entry per CDR3 protein. The table has hundreds of thousands of distinct CDR3 sequences, 14% seen once. The sequenced sample was PBMCs from blood, obtained 14 days before vaccination. These TCRs come from a man aged 50-60 years who received an inactivated influenza vaccine.

This clonotype has just a few counts. The chain is built from TRBV29-1 and TRBJ1-5, with TRBD1 matching 7 bases. The CDR3 spans 13 residues. V shed 6 bases and J 1 base; nucleotides not matched to a gene: 3. The V gene's germline CDR1 is SQVTM and CDR2 ANQGSEA. The CDR3 region is CSVQTGSNQPQHF. The DNA for the CDR3 is TGCAGCGTCCAGACAGGGAGCAATCAGCCCCAGCATTTT.

This clonotype was detected ten times or more. The chain recombines TRBV6-7 with TRBJ1-1; TRBD1 aligns across 7 bases. TRBV6-7 is assigned to the ORF class and has an uncertain function. With 6 bases clipped from V and 1 base from J, the junction kept 8 bases outside the gene matches. CDR3 size: 15 residues. CDR3 DNA: TGTGCCAGCAGCCGGGGACAGCCCGCGAACACTGAAGCTTTCTTT. It specifies CASSRGQPANTEAFF.

J is TRBJ2-1 and V is TRBV7-6; D is unresolved. V lost 5 bases and J 6 bases, leaving 14 bases between the germline ends. Germline values: CDR1 SGHVS, CDR2 FNYEAQ. The CDR3 runs 14 residues. In nucleotides, the CDR3 is TGTGCCAGCAGCACCCAACAGACCGGCAATGAGCAGTTCTTC. This translates into CASSTQQTGNEQFF.

In its sample, this clonotype was seen many times. The chain couples TRBV25-1 to TRBJ1-5; D unresolved. Germline V lookup: CDR1 MGHDK, CDR2 SYGVNS. The V end lost 5 bases, the J end lost 3 bases, and 8 bases lay between the germline ends. The CDR3 is 13 residues long. The CDR3 reads CASSRGPNQPQHF. For the CDR3, the DNA is TGTGCCAGCAGTCGGGGTCCCAATCAGCCCCAGCATTTT.

This chain connects TRBV6-2 or TRBV6-3 to TRBJ2-7; perhaps TRBD1 as D (6 bases). The CDR3 sequence is 15 residues long. Between the trimmed V and J ends, which lost 6 bases and 3 bases, there was a span of 18 bases. Germline CDR1 is MNHEY and CDR2 is SVGEGT. The CDR3 DNA is TGTGCCAGCAGGACTTCAGGGGCCCCGATCTACGAGCAGTACTTC. It encodes CASRTSGAPIYEQYF.

This clonotype was observed a handful of times. The chain employs TRBV20-1 and TRBJ2-3; D unclear. This CDR3 comprises 14 residues. V gave up 3 bases and J gave up 0 bases, with 10 bases separating them. The V gene's germline CDR1 is DFQATT and CDR2 SNEGSKA (reference sequence). The CDR3 sequence is CSASQASSTDTQYF. In DNA, the CDR3 is TGCAGTGCTAGCCAGGCATCTAGCACAGATACGCAGTATTTT.

This clonotype appeared a few times. This chain connects TRBV7-9 to TRBJ1-2; TRBD1 is a possible D gene (6 bases). This CDR3 is built from 14 residues. Germline V gene lookup returns CDR1 SEHNR and CDR2 FQNEAQ (reference sequence). The ends were cut back, 7 bases at V and 4 bases at J, with 16 bases in the middle. CDR3 residues: CASTPPGDIYGYTF. The DNA for the CDR3 is TGTGCCAGCACCCCCCCCGGGGACATCTATGGCTACACCTTC.

This clonotype was counted between two and nine times. The germline gene is not matched at one end of the junction; a read error may be the cause. The rearrangement uses TRBV24-1 and TRBJ2-1, with D possibly matching TRBD1 (5 bases). The CDR3 loop spans 13 amino acids. Germline V CDR1 and CDR2: KGHDR, SFDVKD. In DNA form, the CDR3 reads TGTGCCACCAGTGAATGGTCGGACAAAGAGCAGTTCTTC. Translated: CATSEWSDKEQFF.

The chain combines TRBV10-2 with TRBJ2-1; 10 nucleotides agree with TRBD2. Germline lookup yields CDR1 WSHSY and CDR2 SAAADI. V shed 3 bases, J shed 6 bases, and the junction held 8 bases outside the gene matches. CDR3 size: 16 residues. This CDR3 reads CASSDRSGGRGNEQFF. CDR3 coding DNA: TGCGCCAGCAGTGATCGTAGCGGGGGGAGGGGCAATGAGCAGTTCTTC.

The chain employs TRBV5-5 and TRBJ2-5; 12 bases agree with TRBD1. The CDR3 is 16 amino acids. V lost 5 bases to trimming and J lost 4 bases; unmatched junction nucleotides: 9. CDR1 and CDR2 from the germline V gene are SGHKS and YYEKEE (reference sequence). This CDR3 reads CASRLPGQGARETQYF. CDR3 coding DNA: TGTGCCAGCAGATTGCCGGGACAGGGGGCGCGAGAGACCCAGTACTTC.

This clonotype was recorded many times. CDR3 nucleotide sequence: TGCAGCGTTGACCGGCCCGGGAACGGGGAGCTGTTTTTT. Amino acid sequence: CSVDRPGNGELFF. This chain connects TRBV29-1 to TRBJ2-2; a possible D gene is TRBD2 (5 bases). The CDR3 totals 13 residues. Trimming took off 3 bases at V and 7 bases at J, with 12 bases between the two ends. Germline V gene lookup returns CDR1 SQVTM and CDR2 ANQGSEA.

The chain couples TRBV4-2 to TRBJ2-7; tentatively, D is TRBD1 or TRBD2 (5 bases each). Germline assignment: CDR1 LGHNA and CDR2 YNFKEQ. The V gene lost 0 bases and the J gene lost 5 bases, with 14 bases spanning the gap. The CDR3 is made up of 15 amino acids. CDR3: CASSQDRGAGNEQYF. The CDR3 nucleotides read TGTGCCAGCAGCCAAGATCGAGGGGCTGGCAACGAGCAGTACTTC.

This clonotype was seen a handful of times. The chain's CDR3 is CASSSGRGRATVELFF. The CDR3 DNA is TGTGCCAGCAGCTCCGGTCGAGGGCGGGCTACCGTAGAGCTGTTTTTT. V gene TRBV11-2 combines with J gene TRBJ2-2, with D perhaps TRBD2 (5 bases). Germline CDR1 SGHAT, CDR2 FQNNGV. V gave up 4 bases and J gave up 11 bases, with 23 bases separating them. The CDR3 is made up of 16 amino acids.

This clonotype was counted a few times. The V call is TRBV11-2, the J call TRBJ2-3; 9 bases align to TRBD1. V was pared by 6 bases and J by 5 bases, with 9 bases of the junction left unmatched. The CDR3 covers 15 residues. Germline V gives CDR1 SGHAT, CDR2 FQNNGV. The CDR3 here is CASSAGTGMIDTQYF. For the CDR3, the DNA is TGTGCCAGCAGTGCCGGGACAGGGATGATAGATACGCAGTATTTT.

This clonotype was observed at least ten times. The chain has TRBV12-3 or TRBV12-4 and TRBJ2-2; 13 nucleotides line up with TRBD2. This CDR3 is built from 17 residues. After removal of 1 base from V and 7 bases from J, the junction contained 6 bases not matched to a gene. The CDR3 region is CASSLGGLAGSHGELFF. The CDR3 DNA reads TGTGCCAGCAGTTTAGGGGGACTAGCGGGATCCCACGGGGAGCTGTTTTTT.

The chain carries TRBV6-1 and TRBJ2-4; 11 bases are shared with TRBD2. This CDR3 has 18 residues. Looked up from germline, CDR1 is MNHNS and CDR2 is SASEGT. V was pared by 7 bases and J by 3 bases, with 14 bases of the junction left unmatched. The CDR3 reads CASTPRGLAGGGKNIQYF. In DNA, the CDR3 is TGTGCCAGCACCCCACGGGGGCTAGCGGGAGGAGGCAAAAACATTCAGTACTTC.

The chain joins TRBV15 to TRBJ1-4; the D is unclear. The CDR3 contains 13 residues. Trimming pared 4 bases from V and 10 bases from J, leaving 13 bases between. The V gene's germline CDR1 is LNHNV and CDR2 YYDKDF (reference sequence). CDR3 protein: CATSTEGRRKLFF. CDR3 nucleotides: TGTGCCACCAGCACCGAGGGTAGGCGAAAACTGTTTTTT.

This clonotype occurred many times. The chain has TRBV12-3 or TRBV12-4 and TRBJ2-2; maybe TRBD1 (5 bases). The CDR3 loop spans 14 amino acids. The germline V and J ends were trimmed by 5 bases and 6 bases, with 13 bases remaining between them. The CDR3 reads CASSPTGFPGELFF. CDR3 nucleotides: TGTGCCAGCAGTCCCACAGGTTTCCCCGGGGAGCTGTTTTTT.

This clonotype was recorded a few times. CDR3 sequence: CASTQGIQGSYGYTF. Here the CDR3 DNA reads TGTGCCAGCACCCAGGGGATCCAGGGCTCATATGGCTACACCTTC. The chain couples TRBV28 to TRBJ1-2; the D gene is possibly TRBD1 (6 bases). This CDR3 contains 15 residues. V was pared by 7 bases and J by 5 bases, with 20 bases between. Looked up from germline, CDR1 is MDHEN and CDR2 is SYDVKM.

This clonotype occurred many times. J is TRBJ2-7 and V is TRBV5-5; no clear D gene. This CDR3 comprises 13 residues. Germline CDR1 SGHKS, CDR2 YYEKEE (reference sequence). V was pared by 2 bases and J by 2 bases, with 8 bases between. The CDR3 here is CASSFQRTYEQYF. The CDR3 nucleotides read TGTGCCAGCAGCTTCCAACGGACCTACGAGCAGTACTTC.

The gene calls are TRBV30 and TRBJ2-2, with TRBD1 matching over 9 bases. The CDR3 loop spans 15 amino acids. Per germline, CDR1 GTSNPN and CDR2 SVGIG (reference sequence). The ends lost 1 base at V and 5 bases at J; junction bases unmatched: 5. For the CDR3, the DNA is TGTGCCTGGAGTGGACAGGGGGTTGGGACCGGGGAGCTGTTTTTT. Translation: CAWSGQGVGTGELFF. The full variable domain, its missing parts supplied by reference TRBV30 and TRBJ2-2, is SQTIHQWPATLVQPVGSPLSLECTVEGTSNPNLYWYRQAAGRGLQLLFYSVGIGQISSEVPQNLSASRPQDRQFILSSKKLLLSDSGFYLCAWSGQGVGTGELFFGEGSRLTVL.

This clonotype turned up a few times. CDR3 DNA sequence: TGTGCCAGCAGCTTAGATTGGACGGAACAGCCCCAGCATTTT. Translation: CASSLDWTEQPQHF. The chain employs TRBV11-2 and TRBJ1-5; unclear D gene. The V gene lost 0 bases and the J gene lost 7 bases, with 10 bases spanning the gap. The CDR3 contains 14 residues. Germline loops: CDR1 SGHAT, CDR2 FQNNGV.

This clonotype was seen ten or more times. The V call is TRBV28, the J call TRBJ2-1, with TRBD2 identical over 7 bases. The CDR3 consists of 16 residues. Germline V gives CDR1 MDHEN, CDR2 SYDVKM. After removal of 5 bases from V and 0 bases from J, the junction contained 7 bases not matched to a gene. The CDR3 DNA reads as TGTGCCAGCAGTCCCACCGGGGGGAGCTCCTACAATGAGCAGTTCTTC. Amino acid sequence: CASSPTGGSSYNEQFF.

The sample holds a few counts of this clonotype. V usage is TRBV12-3 or TRBV12-4 and J usage is TRBJ1-2, with 7 bases aligning to TRBD1. The CDR3 extends over 17 amino acids. The junction had 17 bases not matched to a gene; V was cut back by 6 bases and J by 4 bases. The CDR3 sequence is CASSTRPRTGSFYGYTF. The DNA for the CDR3 is TGTGCCAGCAGCACCCGGCCAAGGACAGGCTCCTTCTATGGCTACACCTTC.

The rearrangement uses TRBV7-8 and TRBJ1-4; 7 nucleotides match TRBD1. Germline loops: CDR1 SGHVS, CDR2 FQNEAQ. J gave up 8 bases and V 6 bases, and 12 bases lay outside the gene matches. CDR3 length equals 15 residues. The CDR3 region is CASRPKTGSYEKLFF. Written as DNA, the CDR3 is TGTGCCAGCAGGCCAAAGACAGGGAGCTACGAAAAACTGTTTTTT.

This clonotype showed up just a few times. The chain is built from TRBV29-1 and TRBJ2-1; 10 positions agree with TRBD2. The CDR3 loop spans 17 amino acids. V lost 2 bases, J lost 2 bases, and 9 bases stayed unmatched. The germline V gene has CDR1 SQVTM and CDR2 ANQGSEA. In DNA form, the CDR3 reads TGCAGCGTTGAATTGGGGCTAGCGGGAGTACCCTACAATGAGCAGTTCTTC. Translating gives CSVELGLAGVPYNEQFF.

This clonotype was found many times. The J gene is TRBJ1-1, the V gene TRBV5-1, with 8 bases fitting TRBD1. V gave up 4 bases and J gave up 7 bases; unmatched junction bases: 9. The CDR3 sequence is 14 residues long. Germline V gene lookup returns CDR1 SGHRS and CDR2 YFSETQ. CDR3 amino acids: CASSLRQGRNEAFF. The CDR3 region has the DNA TGCGCCAGCAGCCTTCGACAGGGGAGGAATGAAGCTTTCTTT.